This T cell receptor beta chain was recorded in a study of shared clonotypes between healthy human individuals. Study observations and caveats: It was only blood that was sampled, and tissue repertoires likely differ. Among the subsets, naive ones generally showed larger estimated richness than memory ones. An expected dependence of interdonor clonotype sharing on sequencing depth was noted.

For this clone: What it binds is unknown.

CDR1 and CDR2 (germline): ENHRY, SYGVKD. The V gene end was trimmed by 0 bases and the J gene end by 6 bases; junction bases not matched to a gene: 14. CDR3 length: 20 residues. The repertoire was sequenced with immunoSEQ multiplex PCR; TCRdb's copy has only in-frame clones and lacks some. The table lists a few million clones, approximately 95% of them singletons. The rearrangement uses TRBV10-3 and TRBJ2-3; 14 bases fit TRBD2. This TCR derives from a man younger than 35 in good health. Some clones in this sample may be carry-over from other donors' samples. The sample consisted of naive CD4+ T cells from PBMCs. The sample's subset: CD45RA+ positively selected. Here the CDR3 DNA reads TGTGCCATCAGTGAGTCGCGCGGGACTAGCGGGAGTTTTTTTTCTGATACGCAGTATTTT. Protein: CAISESRGTSGSFFSDTQYF.